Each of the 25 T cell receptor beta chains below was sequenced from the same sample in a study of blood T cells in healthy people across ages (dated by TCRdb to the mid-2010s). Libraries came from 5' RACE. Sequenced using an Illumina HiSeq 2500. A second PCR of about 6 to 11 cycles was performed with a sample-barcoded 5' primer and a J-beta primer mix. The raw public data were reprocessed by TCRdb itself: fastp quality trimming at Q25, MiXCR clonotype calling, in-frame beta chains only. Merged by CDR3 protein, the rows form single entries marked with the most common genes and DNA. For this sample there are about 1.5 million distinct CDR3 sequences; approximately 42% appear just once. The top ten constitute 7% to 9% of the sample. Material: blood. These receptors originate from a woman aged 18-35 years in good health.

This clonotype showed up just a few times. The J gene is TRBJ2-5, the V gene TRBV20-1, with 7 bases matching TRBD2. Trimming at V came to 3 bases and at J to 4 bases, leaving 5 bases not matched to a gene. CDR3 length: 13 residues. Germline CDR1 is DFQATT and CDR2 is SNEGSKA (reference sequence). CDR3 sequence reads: CSASGGGPETQYF. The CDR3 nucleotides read TGCAGTGCTAGTGGGGGGGGACCAGAGACCCAGTACTTC.

CDR3 in amino acids: CAISESGGPTTNEKLFF. CDR3 nucleotides: TGTGCCATCAGTGAGTCTGGGGGGCCGACGACTAATGAAAAACTGTTTTTT. The J gene is TRBJ1-4, the V gene TRBV10-3; a weak D match, TRBD1 (6 bases). V lost 0 bases, J lost 2 bases, and 13 bases lay in between. Looked up from germline, CDR1 is ENHRY and CDR2 is SYGVKD. This CDR3 region has 17 residues.

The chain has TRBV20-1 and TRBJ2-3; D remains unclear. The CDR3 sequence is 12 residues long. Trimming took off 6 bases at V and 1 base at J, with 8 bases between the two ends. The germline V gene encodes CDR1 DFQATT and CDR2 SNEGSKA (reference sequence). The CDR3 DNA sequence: TGCAGTGCCCCGGCCCGCACAGATACGCAGTATTTT. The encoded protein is CSAPARTDTQYF.

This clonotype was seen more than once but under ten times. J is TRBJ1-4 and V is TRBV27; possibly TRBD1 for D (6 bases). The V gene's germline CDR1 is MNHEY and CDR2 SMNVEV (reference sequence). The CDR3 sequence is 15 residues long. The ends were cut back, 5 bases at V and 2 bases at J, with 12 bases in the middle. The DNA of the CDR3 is TGTGCCAGCAGTCCTCACAGGGAGACTAATGAAAAACTGTTTTTT. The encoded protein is CASSPHRETNEKLFF.

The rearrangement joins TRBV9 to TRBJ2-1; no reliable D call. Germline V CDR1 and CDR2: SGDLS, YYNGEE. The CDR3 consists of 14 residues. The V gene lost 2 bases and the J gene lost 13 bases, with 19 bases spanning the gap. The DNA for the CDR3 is TGTGCCAGCAGCGTCGGCGTGGGGAAGGAGACCCAGTTCTTC. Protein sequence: CASSVGVGKETQFF.

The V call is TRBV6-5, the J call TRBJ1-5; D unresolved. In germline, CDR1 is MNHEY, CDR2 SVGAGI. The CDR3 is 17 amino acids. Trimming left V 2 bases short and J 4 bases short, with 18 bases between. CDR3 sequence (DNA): TGTGCCAGCAGTTACGAGATAAATGCCCTAGGGAATCAGCCCCAGCATTTT. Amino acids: CASSYEINALGNQPQHF.

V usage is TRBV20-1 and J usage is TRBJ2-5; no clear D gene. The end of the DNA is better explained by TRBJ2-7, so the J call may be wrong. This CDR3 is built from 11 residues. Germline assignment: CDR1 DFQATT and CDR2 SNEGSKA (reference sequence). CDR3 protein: CSAAESSEQYF. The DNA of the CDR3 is TGCAGTGCTGCCGAGAGTTCCGAGCAGTACTTC.

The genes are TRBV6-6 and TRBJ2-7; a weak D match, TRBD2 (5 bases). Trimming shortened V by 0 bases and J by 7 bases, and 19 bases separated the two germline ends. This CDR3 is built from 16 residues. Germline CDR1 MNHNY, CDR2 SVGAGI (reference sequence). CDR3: CASSYSTWTLGLEQYF. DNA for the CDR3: TGTGCCAGCAGTTACTCGACGTGGACTCTGGGCTTAGAGCAGTACTTC.

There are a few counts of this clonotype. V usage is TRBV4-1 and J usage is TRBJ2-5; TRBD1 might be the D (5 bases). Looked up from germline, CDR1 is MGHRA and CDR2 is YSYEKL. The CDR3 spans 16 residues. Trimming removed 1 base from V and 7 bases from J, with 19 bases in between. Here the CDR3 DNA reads TGCGCCAGCAGCCAAGGAGAGACAGACCCATTGGGGACCCAGTACTTC. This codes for CASSQGETDPLGTQYF.

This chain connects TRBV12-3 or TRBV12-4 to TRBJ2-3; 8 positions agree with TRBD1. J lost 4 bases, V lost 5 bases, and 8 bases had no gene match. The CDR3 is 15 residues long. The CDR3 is CASSADRANADTQYF. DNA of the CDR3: TGTGCCAGCAGTGCGGACAGGGCTAACGCAGATACGCAGTATTTT.

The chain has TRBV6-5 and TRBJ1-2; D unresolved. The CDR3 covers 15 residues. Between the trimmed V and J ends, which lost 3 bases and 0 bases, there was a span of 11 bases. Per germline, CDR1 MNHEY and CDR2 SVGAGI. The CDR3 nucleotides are TGTGCCAGCAGTTATGTGGCGTTAGCTAACTATGGCTACACCTTC. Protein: CASSYVALANYGYTF.

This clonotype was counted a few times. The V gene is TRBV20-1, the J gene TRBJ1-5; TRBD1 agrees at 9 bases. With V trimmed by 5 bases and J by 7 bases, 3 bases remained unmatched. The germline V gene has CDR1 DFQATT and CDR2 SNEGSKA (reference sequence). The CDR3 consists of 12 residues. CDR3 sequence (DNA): TGCAGTGCTCTCGGACAGGGGCAGCCCCAGCATTTT. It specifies CSALGQGQPQHF.

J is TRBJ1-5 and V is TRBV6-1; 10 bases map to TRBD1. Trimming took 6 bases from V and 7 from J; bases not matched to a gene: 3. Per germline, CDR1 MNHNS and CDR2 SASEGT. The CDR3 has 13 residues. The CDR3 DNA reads TGTGCCAGCAGAGAGGACAGGGGGCAGCCCCAGCATTTT. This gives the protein CASREDRGQPQHF.

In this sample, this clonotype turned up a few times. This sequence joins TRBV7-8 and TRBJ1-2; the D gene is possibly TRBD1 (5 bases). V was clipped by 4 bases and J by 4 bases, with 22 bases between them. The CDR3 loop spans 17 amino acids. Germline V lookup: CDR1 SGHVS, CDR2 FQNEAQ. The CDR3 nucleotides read TGTGCCAGCAGCTATCTACTAAGGGACGTAGAACTCTATGGCTACACCTTC. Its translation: CASSYLLRDVELYGYTF.

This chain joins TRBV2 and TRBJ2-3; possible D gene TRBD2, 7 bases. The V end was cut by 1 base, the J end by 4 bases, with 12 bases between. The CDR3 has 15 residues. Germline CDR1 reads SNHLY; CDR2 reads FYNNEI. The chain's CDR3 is CASSEVGGGADTQYF. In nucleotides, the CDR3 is TGTGCCAGCAGTGAAGTGGGGGGGGGCGCAGATACGCAGTATTTT.

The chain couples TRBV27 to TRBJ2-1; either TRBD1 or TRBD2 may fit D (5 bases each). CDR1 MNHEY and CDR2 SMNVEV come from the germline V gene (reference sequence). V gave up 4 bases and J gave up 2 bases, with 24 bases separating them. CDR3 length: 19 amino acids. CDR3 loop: CASSSLRLFGGRTYNEQFF. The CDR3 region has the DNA TGTGCCAGCAGTTCCCTCCGCCTTTTTGGGGGTAGAACCTACAATGAGCAGTTCTTC.

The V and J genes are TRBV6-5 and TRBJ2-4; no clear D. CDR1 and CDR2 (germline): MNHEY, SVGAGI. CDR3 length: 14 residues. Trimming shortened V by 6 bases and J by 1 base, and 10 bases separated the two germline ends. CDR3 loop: CASSRLEAKNIQYF. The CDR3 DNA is TGTGCCAGCAGCCGGCTAGAGGCCAAAAACATTCAGTACTTC.

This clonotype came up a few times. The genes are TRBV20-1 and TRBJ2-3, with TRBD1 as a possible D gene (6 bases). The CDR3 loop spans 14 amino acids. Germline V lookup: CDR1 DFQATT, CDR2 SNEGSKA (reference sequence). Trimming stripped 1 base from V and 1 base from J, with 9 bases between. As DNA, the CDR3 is TGCAGTGCTAGAGGGGCAGGGGGCACAGATACGCAGTATTTT. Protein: CSARGAGGTDTQYF.

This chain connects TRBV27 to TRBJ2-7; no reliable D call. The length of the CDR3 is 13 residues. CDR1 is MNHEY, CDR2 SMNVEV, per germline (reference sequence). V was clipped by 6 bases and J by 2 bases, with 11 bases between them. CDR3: CASSQRAPYEQYF. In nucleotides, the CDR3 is TGTGCCAGCAGCCAAAGGGCCCCCTACGAGCAGTACTTC.

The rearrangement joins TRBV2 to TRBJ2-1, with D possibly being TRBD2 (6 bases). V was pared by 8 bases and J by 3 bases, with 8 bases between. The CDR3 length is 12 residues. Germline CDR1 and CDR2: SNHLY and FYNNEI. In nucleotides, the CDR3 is TGTGCCAGCGGAGGGCACTACAATGAGCAGTTCTTC. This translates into CASGGHYNEQFF. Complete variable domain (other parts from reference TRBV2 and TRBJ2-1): EPEVTQTPSHQVTQMGQEVILRCVPISNHLYFYWYRQILGQKVEFLVSFYNNEISEKSEIFDDQFSVERPDGSNFTLKIRSTKLEDSAMYFCASGGHYNEQFFGPGTRLTVL.

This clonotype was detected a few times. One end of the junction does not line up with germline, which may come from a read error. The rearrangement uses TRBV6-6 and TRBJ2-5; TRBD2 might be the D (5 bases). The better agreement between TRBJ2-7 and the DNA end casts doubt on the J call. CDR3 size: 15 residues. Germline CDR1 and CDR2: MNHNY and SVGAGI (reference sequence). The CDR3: CASSYSGSVSNEQYF. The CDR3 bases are TGTGCCAGCAGTTACTCAGGGAGTGTCTCCAACGAGCAGTACTTC.

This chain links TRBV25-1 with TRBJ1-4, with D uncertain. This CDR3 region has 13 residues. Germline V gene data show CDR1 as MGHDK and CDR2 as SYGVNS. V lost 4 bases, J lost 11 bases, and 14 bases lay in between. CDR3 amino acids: CASSGVPGSKLFF. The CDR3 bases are TGTGCCAGCAGTGGCGTACCCGGGAGTAAACTGTTTTTT.

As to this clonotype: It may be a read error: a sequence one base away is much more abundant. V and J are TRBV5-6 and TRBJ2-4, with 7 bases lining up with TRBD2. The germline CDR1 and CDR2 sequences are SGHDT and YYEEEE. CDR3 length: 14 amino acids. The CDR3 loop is CVSSFSGTKDIQYF. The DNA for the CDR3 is TGTGTCAGCAGCTTTTCCGGGACTAAGGACATTCAGTACTTC.

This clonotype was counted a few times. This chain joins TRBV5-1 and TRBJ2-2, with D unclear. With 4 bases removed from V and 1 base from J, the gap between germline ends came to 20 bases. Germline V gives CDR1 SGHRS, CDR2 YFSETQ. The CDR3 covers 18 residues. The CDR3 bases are TGCGCCAGCAGCCCCGACTGGTTGGGCGGAAAGAACACCGGGGAGCTGTTTTTT. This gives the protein CASSPDWLGGKNTGELFF.

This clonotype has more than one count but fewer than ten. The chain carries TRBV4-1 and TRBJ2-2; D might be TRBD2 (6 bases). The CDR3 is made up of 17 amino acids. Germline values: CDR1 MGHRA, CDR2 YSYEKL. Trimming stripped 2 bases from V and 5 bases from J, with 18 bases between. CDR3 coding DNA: TGCGCCAGCAGCCAACCCCTATTAGGAGGGGTTACCGGGGAGCTGTTTTTT. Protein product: CASSQPLLGGVTGELFF.